These T cell receptor beta chains were read from a single sample in a study of blood T cell repertoires in COVID-19. Sequenced by immunoSEQ multiplex PCR; TCRdb stores in-frame clones only, minus some. The sample gives approximately 93,000 clones, roughly 89% of which show up once; 25% to 30% is in the top ten. The sample comprised peripheral blood. The receptors were sampled from a man aged 45 to 65 with active or convalescent COVID-19. CDR3s include the opening cysteine and the closing phenylalanine or tryptophan. A D gene is named only where the DNA matches it firmly. Not every row has a clone size; where given, it reads once, few, many or a size class.

CDR3 DNA,CDR3 protein,D gene,V gene,J gene,clone size
TGTGCCTGGAGTATGACAGGGGCGAGCGGGGAGCTGTTTTTT,CAWSMTGASGELFF,TRBD1,TRBV30,TRBJ2-2,.
TGTGCCAGCAGCGTAGAGGGGGGACAGACTAATTCACCCCTCCACTTT,CASSVEGGQTNSPLHF,TRBD1,TRBV9,TRBJ1-6,.
TGTGCCTGGAGTGATAGAGGGGGCTATGGCTACACCTTC,CAWSDRGGYGYTF,.,TRBV30,TRBJ1-2,.
TGTGCCAGCTCACCACCGAACCTACAGGGTTTTACTAATGGCTACACCTTC,CASSPPNLQGFTNGYTF,.,TRBV18,TRBJ1-2,.
TGTGCCAGCAGTGAAGCGCTGAGGGAAAGCGGCTACACCTTC,CASSEALRESGYTF,.,TRBV2,TRBJ1-2,.
TGTGCCAGCAGCTGTCGGACACGGCGGCATGAGCAGTTCTTC,CASSCRTRRHEQFF,.,TRBV21-1,TRBJ2-1,.
TGTGCCAGCTCACCACTCTCAGGGGGTCAGGGGAACACTGAAGCTTTCTTT,CASSPLSGGQGNTEAFF,TRBD1,TRBV18,TRBJ1-1,.
TGTGCCAGCGGATGGACAGGGAGCTACGAGCAGTACTTC,CASGWTGSYEQYF,TRBD1,TRBV12-3/TRBV12-4,TRBJ2-7,.
TGTGCCAGCAGTTATAACCCGGGGGGCCCAGAGACCCAGTACTTC,CASSYNPGGPETQYF,.,TRBV5-6,TRBJ2-5,.
TGCAGTGCTAGTTTGCGACTAGCGGTGGAGACCCAGTACTTC,CSASLRLAVETQYF,TRBD2,TRBV20-1,TRBJ2-5,.
TGTGCCAGCAGCGCAGGACAGTTTACAGATACGCAGTATTTT,CASSAGQFTDTQYF,.,TRBV11-2,TRBJ2-3,.
TGTGCCAGCAGCTTAAGGTGGGGACAGGGGATCCGGAATGAAAAACTGTTTTTT,CASSLRWGQGIRNEKLFF,TRBD1,TRBV11-2,TRBJ1-4,.
TGTGCCAGCTCCACGGGAGTTTCGAATGAGCAGTTCTTC,CASSTGVSNEQFF,.,TRBV19,TRBJ2-1,once
TGTGCCAGCGCGAGCGGGAGCGGCTACGAGCAGTACTTC,CASASGSGYEQYF,TRBD2,TRBV7-8,TRBJ2-7,.
TGTGCCAGCAGCTTCGGTCCCGGGGGTGCCTACAATGAGCAGTTCTTC,CASSFGPGGAYNEQFF,.,TRBV7-9,TRBJ2-1,.
TGCGCCAGCAGCTTACTTCCGGGACAGGGTCTTAGCGAGCAGTACTTC,CASSLLPGQGLSEQYF,TRBD1,TRBV5-1,TRBJ2-7,.
TGCGCCAGCAGCCAAACTCACCGAAGGACAGCTGAAGCTTTCTTT,CASSQTHRRTAEAFF,.,TRBV4-3,TRBJ1-1,.
TGTGCCAGCAGCAAAGAGGATGAGCAGTTCTTC,CASSKEDEQFF,.,TRBV5-6,TRBJ2-1,.
TGCGCCAGCAGCCCGGGGCTAGCGGTCCATTACGAGCAGTACTTC,CASSPGLAVHYEQYF,TRBD2,TRBV5-1,TRBJ2-7,.
TGCGCCAGCAGTGATACGACAGGGCGTGAGACCCAGTACTTC,CASSDTTGRETQYF,TRBD1,TRBV10-1,TRBJ2-5,.
TGTGCCAGCAGTACAGGGCCTGGAGAGCAGTTCTTC,CASSTGPGEQFF,.,TRBV6-6,TRBJ2-1,.
TGTGCCTGGAGTCCACCCGGCCGGGGGGGCGGGAATGGCTACACCTTC,CAWSPPGRGGGNGYTF,.,TRBV30,TRBJ1-2,.
TGTGCCTGGAGTTTGGTTGACATAACCTACGAGCAGTACTTC,CAWSLVDITYEQYF,.,TRBV30,TRBJ2-7,.
TGTGCCAGCAGCCCCGGGACAGGGGCATACGGGGCCAACGTCCTGACTTTC,CASSPGTGAYGANVLTF,TRBD1,TRBV3-1/TRBV3-2,TRBJ2-6,.
TGTGCCATCAGGGGACAGGGAAGGGTTTACTATGGCTACACCTTC,CAIRGQGRVYYGYTF,TRBD1,TRBV10-3,TRBJ1-2,.
TGTGCCGGTTCTGACAGGGTGGGCACTGAAGCTTTCTTT,CAGSDRVGTEAFF,TRBD1,TRBV10-3,TRBJ1-1,.
TGTGCCAGCAGCTTAGGGGTAATTGGAGCTGAAGCTTTCTTT,CASSLGVIGAEAFF,.,TRBV7-2,TRBJ1-1,once
TGTGCCAGCAGCTCTACAGGTAACTCCTACAATGAGCAGTTCTTC,CASSSTGNSYNEQFF,.,TRBV7-2,TRBJ2-1,.
TGTGCCAGCAGTGAATGGGCAGCACTTCGTCAGTCTCAAAATTCACCCCTCCACTTT,CASSEWAALRQSQNSPLHF,.,TRBV2,TRBJ1-6,.
TGTGCCAGCAGCCAAGGAACTCCAGCGGGAGTGAGGTCAGATACGCAGTATTTT,CASSQGTPAGVRSDTQYF,TRBD2,TRBV4-2,TRBJ2-3,.
TGCGCCAGCAGCCCGTCAAGGACTAGCGGAACCTACGAGCAGTACTTC,CASSPSRTSGTYEQYF,TRBD2,TRBV4-3,TRBJ2-7,.
TGTGCCAGCAGCCAAGGGGGTGAGGGCAGGTTCTTC,CASSQGGEGRFF,.,TRBV4-2,TRBJ2-1,.